The rows below give T cell receptor beta chains drawn from one sample of a study of identical twins. A single record per CDR3 protein comes from TCRdb applying MiXCR to the 5' RACE reads. The sample carries 400,000 to 500,000 distinct CDR3 sequences, roughly 18% recorded once. The sequenced sample consisted of naive T cells sorted from blood. Every receptor here comes from a man between 45 and 60 years old in good health. CDR3s include the opening cysteine and the closing phenylalanine or tryptophan. Fields, in order: clone size, V gene, D gene, J gene, CDR3 DNA, CDR3 protein. D genes are given only for firm matches. Clone size appears in some rows only: once, few, many, or a class for an expanded clone.

clone_size: NA; v_call: TRBV7-2; d_call: NA; j_call: TRBJ2-1; cdr3_nt: TGTGCCAGCTCCCAAAGGGCCCTGAGGTTATCTTACAATGAGCAGTTCTTC; cdr3_aa: CASSQRALRLSYNEQFF
clone_size: few; v_call: TRBV29-1; d_call: TRBD2; j_call: TRBJ2-1; cdr3_nt: TGCAGCGTTCCGAGCGGGAGTGGCAATGAGCAGTTCTTC; cdr3_aa: CSVPSGSGNEQFF
clone_size: NA; v_call: TRBV28; d_call: NA; j_call: TRBJ2-3; cdr3_nt: TGTGCCAGCAGCAAGATAAGCACAGATACGCAGTATTTT; cdr3_aa: CASSKISTDTQYF
clone_size: NA; v_call: TRBV6-2/TRBV6-3; d_call: NA; j_call: TRBJ2-2; cdr3_nt: TGTGCCAGCACCCGGGGGGCTTCAGTGTTTTTT; cdr3_aa: CASTRGASVFF
clone_size: NA; v_call: TRBV27; d_call: TRBD2; j_call: TRBJ2-1; cdr3_nt: TGTGCCAGCAGTTTGGGACTAGCGGGGATTAGGAATGAGCAGTTCTTC; cdr3_aa: CASSLGLAGIRNEQFF
clone_size: NA; v_call: TRBV10-3; d_call: TRBD2; j_call: TRBJ2-5; cdr3_nt: TGTGCCATCAGTGACCGGCTAGCGGAAGAGACCCAGTACTTC; cdr3_aa: CAISDRLAEETQYF
clone_size: NA; v_call: TRBV12-3/TRBV12-4; d_call: TRBD1; j_call: TRBJ2-1; cdr3_nt: TGTGCCAGCAGTTCCTCGGACAGGGGGAGTAACAATGAGCAGTTCTTC; cdr3_aa: CASSSSDRGSNNEQFF
clone_size: NA; v_call: TRBV7-9; d_call: TRBD1; j_call: TRBJ2-3; cdr3_nt: TGTGCCAGCAGGAGTAGACAGGGACGGATGGGAACAGATACGCAGTATTTT; cdr3_aa: CASRSRQGRMGTDTQYF
clone_size: many; v_call: TRBV5-6; d_call: TRBD1; j_call: TRBJ2-2; cdr3_nt: TGTGCCAGCAGACCGGGACAGGGGGCAATCACCGGGGAGCTGTTTTTT; cdr3_aa: CASRPGQGAITGELFF
clone_size: many; v_call: TRBV7-8; d_call: TRBD1; j_call: TRBJ2-7; cdr3_nt: TGTGCCAGCAGCCCACAGGGGGGCCTATACGAGCAGTACTTC; cdr3_aa: CASSPQGGLYEQYF
clone_size: few; v_call: TRBV6-2/TRBV6-3; d_call: TRBD2; j_call: TRBJ2-7; cdr3_nt: TGTGCCAGCAGTTCCGGACTAGCGGGATACGAGCAGTACTTC; cdr3_aa: CASSSGLAGYEQYF
clone_size: NA; v_call: TRBV7-2; d_call: TRBD1; j_call: TRBJ2-7; cdr3_nt: TGTGCCAGCAGCCACGGGACAGGGGCCTCCTACGAGCAGTACTTC; cdr3_aa: CASSHGTGASYEQYF